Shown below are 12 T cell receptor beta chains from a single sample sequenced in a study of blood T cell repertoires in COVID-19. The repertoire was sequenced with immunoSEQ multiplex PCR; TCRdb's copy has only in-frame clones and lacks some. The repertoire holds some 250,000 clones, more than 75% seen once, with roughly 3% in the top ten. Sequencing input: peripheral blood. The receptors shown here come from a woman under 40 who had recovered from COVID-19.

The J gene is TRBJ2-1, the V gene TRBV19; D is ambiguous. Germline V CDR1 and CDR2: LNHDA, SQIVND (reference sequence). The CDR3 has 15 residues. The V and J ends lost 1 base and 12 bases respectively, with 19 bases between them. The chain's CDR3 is CASSIGGTFVNGQFF. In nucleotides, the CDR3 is TGTGCCAGTAGTATAGGCGGTACTTTCGTGAACGGGCAGTTCTTC.

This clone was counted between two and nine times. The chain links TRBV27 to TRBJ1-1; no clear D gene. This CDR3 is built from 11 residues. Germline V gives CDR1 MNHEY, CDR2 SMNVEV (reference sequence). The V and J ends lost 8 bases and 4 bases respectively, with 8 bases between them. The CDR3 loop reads CASFGSTEAFF. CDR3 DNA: TGTGCCAGCTTCGGGAGCACTGAAGCTTTCTTT.

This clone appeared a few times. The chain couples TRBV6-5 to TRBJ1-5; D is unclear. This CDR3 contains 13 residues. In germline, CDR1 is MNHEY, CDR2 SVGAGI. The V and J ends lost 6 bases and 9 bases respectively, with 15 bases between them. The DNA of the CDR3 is TGTGCCAGCAGCAACGGGCCCGCGGGGCCCCAGCATTTT. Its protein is CASSNGPAGPQHF.

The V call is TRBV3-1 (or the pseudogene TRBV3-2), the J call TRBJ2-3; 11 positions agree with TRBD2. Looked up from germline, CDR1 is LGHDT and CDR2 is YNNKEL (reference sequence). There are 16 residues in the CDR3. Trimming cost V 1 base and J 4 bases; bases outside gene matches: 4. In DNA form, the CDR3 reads TGTGCCAGCAGCCAAGTAGCGGGGGGGTCCGCAGATACGCAGTATTTT. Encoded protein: CASSQVAGGSADTQYF.

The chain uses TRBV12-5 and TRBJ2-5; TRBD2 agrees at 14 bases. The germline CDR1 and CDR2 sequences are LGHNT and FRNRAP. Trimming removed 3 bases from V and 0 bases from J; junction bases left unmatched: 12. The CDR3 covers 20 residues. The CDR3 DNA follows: TGTGCTAGTGGTTTTGCCCCGGGACTAGCGGGGGTCCAGTACCAAGAGACCCAGTACTTC. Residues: CASGFAPGLAGVQYQETQYF. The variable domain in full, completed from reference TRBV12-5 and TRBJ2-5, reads DARVTQTPRHKVTEMGQEVTMRCQPILGHNTVFWYRQTMMQGLELLAYFRNRAPLDDSGMPKDRFSAEMPDATLATLKIQPSEPRDSAVYFCASGFAPGLAGVQYQETQYFGPGTRLLVL.

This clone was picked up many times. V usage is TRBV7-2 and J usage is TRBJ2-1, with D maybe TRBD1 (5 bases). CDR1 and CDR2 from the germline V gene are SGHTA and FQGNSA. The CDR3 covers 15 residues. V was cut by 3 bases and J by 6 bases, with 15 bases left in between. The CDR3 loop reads CASSFYSTVSNEQFF. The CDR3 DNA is TGTGCCAGCAGCTTCTACTCGACAGTTAGCAATGAGCAGTTCTTC.

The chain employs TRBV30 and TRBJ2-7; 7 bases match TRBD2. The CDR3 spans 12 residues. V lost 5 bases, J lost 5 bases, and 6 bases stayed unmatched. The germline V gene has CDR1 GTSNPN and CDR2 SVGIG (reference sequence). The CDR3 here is CAWQSGADEQYF. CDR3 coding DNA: TGTGCCTGGCAGAGCGGGGCAGACGAGCAGTACTTC.

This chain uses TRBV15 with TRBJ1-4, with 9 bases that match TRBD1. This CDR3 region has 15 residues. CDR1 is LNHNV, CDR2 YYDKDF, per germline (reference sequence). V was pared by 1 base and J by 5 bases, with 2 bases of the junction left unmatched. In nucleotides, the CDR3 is TGTGCCACCAGCAGAGCGACAGGGGGGAATGAAAAACTGTTTTTT. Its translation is CATSRATGGNEKLFF.

CDR3 sequence (DNA): TGTGCCAGCAGCCAACTACTGAACAGTGGTGGCTACACCTTC. It is translated as CASSQLLNSGGYTF. J is TRBJ1-2 and V is TRBV14; D is uncertain. Germline CDR1 and CDR2: SGHDN and FVKESK. Trimming removed 2 bases from V and 7 bases from J, with 14 bases in between. CDR3 size: 14 residues.

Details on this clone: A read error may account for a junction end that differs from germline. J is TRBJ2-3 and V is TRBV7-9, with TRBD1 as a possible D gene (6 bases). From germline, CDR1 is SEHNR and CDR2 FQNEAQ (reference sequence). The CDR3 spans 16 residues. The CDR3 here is CVSSLGLGAGTDTQYF. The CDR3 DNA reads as TGTGTCAGCAGCTTAGGATTGGGGGCCGGCACAGATACGCAGTATTTT.

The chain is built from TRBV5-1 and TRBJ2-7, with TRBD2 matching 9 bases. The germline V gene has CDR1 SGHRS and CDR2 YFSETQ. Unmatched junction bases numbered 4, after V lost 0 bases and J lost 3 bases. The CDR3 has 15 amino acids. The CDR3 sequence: CASSLGLAEIYEQYF. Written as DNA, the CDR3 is TGCGCCAGCAGCTTGGGACTAGCGGAGATCTACGAGCAGTACTTC.

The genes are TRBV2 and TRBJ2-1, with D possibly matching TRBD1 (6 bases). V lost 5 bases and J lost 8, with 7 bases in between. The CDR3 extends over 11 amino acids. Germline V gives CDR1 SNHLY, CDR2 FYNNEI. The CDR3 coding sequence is TGTGCCAGCAGTAGACAGGATGAGCAGTTCTTC. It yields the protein CASSRQDEQFF.